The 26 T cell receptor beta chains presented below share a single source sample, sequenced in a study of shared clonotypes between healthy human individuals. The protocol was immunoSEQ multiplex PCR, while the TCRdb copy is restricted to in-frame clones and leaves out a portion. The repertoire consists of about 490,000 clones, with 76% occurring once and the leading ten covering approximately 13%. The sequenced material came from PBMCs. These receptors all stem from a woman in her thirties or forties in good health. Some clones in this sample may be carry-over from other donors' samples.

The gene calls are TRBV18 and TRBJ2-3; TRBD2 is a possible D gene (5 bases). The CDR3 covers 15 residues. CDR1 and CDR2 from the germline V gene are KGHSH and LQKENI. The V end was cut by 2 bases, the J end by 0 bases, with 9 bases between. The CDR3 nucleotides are TGTGCCAGCTCACCAATGGGCGGGAGCACAGATACGCAGTATTTT. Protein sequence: CASSPMGGSTDTQYF.

CDR3 loop: CATSRVYGLAGANTGELFF. CDR3 nucleotide sequence: TGTGCCACCAGCAGAGTCTACGGACTAGCGGGGGCGAACACCGGGGAGCTGTTTTTT. The rearrangement uses TRBV15 and TRBJ2-2; 13 bases are shared with TRBD2. The trim removed 1 base at V and 0 bases at J, leaving 5 bases unmatched. CDR3 length: 19 amino acids. Germline values: CDR1 LNHNV, CDR2 YYDKDF (reference sequence). Variable domain in full (rest from reference TRBV15 and TRBJ2-2): DAMVIQNPRYQVTQFGKPVTLSCSQTLNHNVMYWYQQKSSQAPKLLFHYYDKDFNNEADTPDNFQSRRPNTSFCFLDIRSPGLGDTAMYLCATSRVYGLAGANTGELFFGEGSRLTVL.

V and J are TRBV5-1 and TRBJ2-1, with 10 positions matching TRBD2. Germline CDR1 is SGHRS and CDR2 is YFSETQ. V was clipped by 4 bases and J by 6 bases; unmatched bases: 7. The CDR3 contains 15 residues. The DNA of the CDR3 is TGCGCCAGCAGCACCTCTAGCGGGAGTTTCAATGAGCAGTTCTTC. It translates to CASSTSSGSFNEQFF.

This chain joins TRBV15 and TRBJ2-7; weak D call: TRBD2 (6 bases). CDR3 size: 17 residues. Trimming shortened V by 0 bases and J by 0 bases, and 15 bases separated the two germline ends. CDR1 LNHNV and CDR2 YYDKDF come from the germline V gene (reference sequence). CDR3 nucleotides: TGTGCCACCAGCAGAGATTTGGTCGGAGGGATCTCCTACGAGCAGTACTTC. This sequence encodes CATSRDLVGGISYEQYF.

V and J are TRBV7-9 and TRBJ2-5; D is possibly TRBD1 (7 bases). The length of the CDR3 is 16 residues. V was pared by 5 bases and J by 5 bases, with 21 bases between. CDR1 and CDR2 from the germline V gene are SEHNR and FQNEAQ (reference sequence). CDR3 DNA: TGTGCCAGCAGCCAAGGTCGAGAAGCAGGGGGGGAGACCCAGTACTTC. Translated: CASSQGREAGGETQYF. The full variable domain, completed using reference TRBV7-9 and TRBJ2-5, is DTGVSQNPRHKITKRGQNVTFRCDPISEHNRLYWYRQTLGQGPEFLTYFQNEAQLEKSRLLSDRFSAERPKGSFSTLEIQRTEQGDSAMYLCASSQGREAGGETQYFGPGTRLLVL.

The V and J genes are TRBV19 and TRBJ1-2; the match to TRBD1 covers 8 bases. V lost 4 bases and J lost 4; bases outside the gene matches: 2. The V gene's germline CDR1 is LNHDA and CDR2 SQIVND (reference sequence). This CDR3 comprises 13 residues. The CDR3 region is CASSKTGAYGYTF. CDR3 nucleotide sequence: TGTGCCAGTAGTAAGACAGGGGCCTATGGCTACACCTTC.

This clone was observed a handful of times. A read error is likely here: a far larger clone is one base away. CDR3 nucleotides: TGTGCCAGCGGACAGGGGGTCGGGCGTGGCTACACCTTC. It encodes CASGQGVGRGYTF. The chain uses TRBV27 and TRBJ1-2; 10 bases line up with TRBD1. CDR1 and CDR2 (germline): MNHEY, SMNVEV (reference sequence). CDR3 length equals 13 residues. V shed 8 bases, J shed 7 bases, and the junction held 7 bases outside the gene matches.

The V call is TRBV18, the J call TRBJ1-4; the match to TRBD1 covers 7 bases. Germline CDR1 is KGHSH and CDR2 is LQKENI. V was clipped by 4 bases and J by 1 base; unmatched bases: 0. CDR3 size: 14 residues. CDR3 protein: CASSRDRTNEKLFF. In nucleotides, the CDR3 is TGTGCCAGCTCACGGGACAGAACTAATGAAAAACTGTTTTTT. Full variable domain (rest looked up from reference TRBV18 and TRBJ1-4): NAGVMQNPRHLVRRRGQEARLRCSPMKGHSHVYWYRQLPEEGLKFMVYLQKENIIDESGMPKERFSAEFPKEGPSILRIQQVVRGDSAAYFCASSRDRTNEKLFFGSGTQLSVL.

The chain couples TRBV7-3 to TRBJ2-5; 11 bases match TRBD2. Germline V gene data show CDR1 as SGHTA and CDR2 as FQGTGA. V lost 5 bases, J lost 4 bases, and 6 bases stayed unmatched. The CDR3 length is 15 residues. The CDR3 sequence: CASSTSGRGGETQYF. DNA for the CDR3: TGTGCCAGCAGCACTAGCGGGAGAGGGGGAGAGACCCAGTACTTC.

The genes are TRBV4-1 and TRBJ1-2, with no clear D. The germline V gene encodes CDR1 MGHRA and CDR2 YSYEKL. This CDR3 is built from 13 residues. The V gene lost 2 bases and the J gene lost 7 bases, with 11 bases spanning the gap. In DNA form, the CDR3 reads TGCGCCAGCAGCCAAATCCCCGGTTCTGGCTACACCTTC. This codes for CASSQIPGSGYTF.

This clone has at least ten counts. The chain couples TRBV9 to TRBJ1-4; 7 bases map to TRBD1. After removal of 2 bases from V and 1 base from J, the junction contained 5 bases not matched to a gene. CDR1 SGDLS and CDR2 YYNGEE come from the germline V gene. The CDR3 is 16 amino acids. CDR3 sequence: CASSVGTEVTNEKLFF. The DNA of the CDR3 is TGTGCCAGCAGCGTCGGGACAGAAGTAACTAATGAAAAACTGTTTTTT.

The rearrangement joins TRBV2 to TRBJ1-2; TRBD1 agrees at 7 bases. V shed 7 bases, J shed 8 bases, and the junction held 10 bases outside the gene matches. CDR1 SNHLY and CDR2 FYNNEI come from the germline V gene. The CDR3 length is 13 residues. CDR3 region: CASKRTGSGGYTF. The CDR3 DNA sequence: TGTGCCAGCAAGAGGACAGGCAGCGGCGGCTACACCTTC.

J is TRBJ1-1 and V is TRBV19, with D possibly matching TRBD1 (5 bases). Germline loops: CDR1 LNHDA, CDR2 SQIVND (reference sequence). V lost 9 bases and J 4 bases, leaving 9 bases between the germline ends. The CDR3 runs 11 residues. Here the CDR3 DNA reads TGTGCCAGCCACAGGAGCACTGAAGCTTTCTTT. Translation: CASHRSTEAFF.

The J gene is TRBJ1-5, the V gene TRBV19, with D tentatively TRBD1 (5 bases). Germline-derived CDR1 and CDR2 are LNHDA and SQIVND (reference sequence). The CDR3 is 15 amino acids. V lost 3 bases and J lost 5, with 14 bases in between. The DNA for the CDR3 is TGTGCCAGTAGTATGTACGTGGGGGGGTATCAGCCCCAGCATTTT. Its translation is CASSMYVGGYQPQHF.

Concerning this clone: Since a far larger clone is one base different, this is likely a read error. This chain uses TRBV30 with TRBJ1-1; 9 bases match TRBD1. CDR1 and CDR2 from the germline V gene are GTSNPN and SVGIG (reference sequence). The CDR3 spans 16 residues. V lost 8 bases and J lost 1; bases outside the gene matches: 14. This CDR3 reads CAHIVPGQGSNTEAFF. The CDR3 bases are TGTGCCCACATAGTCCCGGGACAGGGATCGAACACTGAAGCTTTCTTT.

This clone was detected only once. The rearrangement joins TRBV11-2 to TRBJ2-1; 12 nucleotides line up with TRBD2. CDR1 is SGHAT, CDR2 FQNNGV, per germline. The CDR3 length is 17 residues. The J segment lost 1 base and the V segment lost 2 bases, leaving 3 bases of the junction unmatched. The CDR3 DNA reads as TGTGCCAGCAGCTTACTAGCGGGAGGGCCTTCCTACAATGAGCAGTTCTTC. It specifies CASSLLAGGPSYNEQFF.

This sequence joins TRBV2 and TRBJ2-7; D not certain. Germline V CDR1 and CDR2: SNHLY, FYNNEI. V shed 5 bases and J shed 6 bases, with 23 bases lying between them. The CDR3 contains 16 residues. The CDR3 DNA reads TGTGCCAGCAGTTCAACCGGGCCCTGGGGTGTAGGCGAGCAGTACTTC. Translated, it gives CASSSTGPWGVGEQYF.

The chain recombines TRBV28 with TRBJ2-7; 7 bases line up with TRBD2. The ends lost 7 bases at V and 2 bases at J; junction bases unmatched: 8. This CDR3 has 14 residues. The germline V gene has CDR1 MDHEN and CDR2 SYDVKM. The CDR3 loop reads CASTLRLAPYEQYF. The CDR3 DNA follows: TGTGCCAGCACACTCCGACTAGCCCCCTACGAGCAGTACTTC. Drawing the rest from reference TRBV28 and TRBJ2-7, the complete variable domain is DVKVTQSSRYLVKRTGEKVFLECVQDMDHENMFWYRQDPGLGLRLIYFSYDVKMKEKGDIPEGYSVSREKKERFSLILESASTNQTSMYLCASTLRLAPYEQYFGPGTRLTVT.

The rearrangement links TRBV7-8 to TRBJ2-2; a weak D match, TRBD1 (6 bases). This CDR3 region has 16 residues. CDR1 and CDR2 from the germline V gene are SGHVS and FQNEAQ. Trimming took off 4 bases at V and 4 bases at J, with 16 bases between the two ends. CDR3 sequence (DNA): TGTGCCAGCAGCTGGGCACAGGGATCGAGCACCGGGGAGCTGTTTTTT. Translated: CASSWAQGSSTGELFF.

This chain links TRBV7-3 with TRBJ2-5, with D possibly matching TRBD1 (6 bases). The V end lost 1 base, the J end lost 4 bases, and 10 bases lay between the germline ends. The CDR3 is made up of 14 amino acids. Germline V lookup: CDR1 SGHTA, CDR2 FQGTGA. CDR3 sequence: CASSLKGGGETQYF. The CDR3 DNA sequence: TGTGCCAGCAGCTTAAAAGGGGGTGGAGAGACCCAGTACTTC. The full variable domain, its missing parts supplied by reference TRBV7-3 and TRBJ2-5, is GAGVSQTPSNKVTEKGKYVELRCDPISGHTALYWYRQSLGQGPEFLIYFQGTGAADDSGLPNDRFFAVRPEGSVSTLKIQRTERGDSAVYLCASSLKGGGETQYFGPGTRLLVL.

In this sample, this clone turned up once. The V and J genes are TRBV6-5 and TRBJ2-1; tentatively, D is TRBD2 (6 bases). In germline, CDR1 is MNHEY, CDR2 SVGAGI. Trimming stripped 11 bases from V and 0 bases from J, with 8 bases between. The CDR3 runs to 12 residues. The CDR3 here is CAAGSSYNEQFF. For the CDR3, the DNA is TGTGCCGCGGGGAGCTCCTACAATGAGCAGTTCTTC.

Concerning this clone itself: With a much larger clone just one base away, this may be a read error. The CDR3 DNA reads TGTGCCAGCAGTTTAGCTAGCGGGAGCTCCTACAATGAGCAGTTCTTC. As protein: CASSLASGSSYNEQFF. This chain links TRBV27 with TRBJ2-1, with 10 nucleotides matching TRBD2. CDR1 and CDR2 from the germline V gene are MNHEY and SMNVEV (reference sequence). V lost 2 bases to trimming and J lost 0 bases; unmatched junction nucleotides: 1. CDR3 size: 16 residues.

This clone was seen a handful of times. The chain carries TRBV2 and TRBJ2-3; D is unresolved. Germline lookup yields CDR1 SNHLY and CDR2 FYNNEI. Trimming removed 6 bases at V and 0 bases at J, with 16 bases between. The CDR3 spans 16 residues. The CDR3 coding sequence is TGTGCCAGCAGCGAAAAAAGGTCTCCTAGCACAGATACGCAGTATTTT. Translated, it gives CASSEKRSPSTDTQYF.

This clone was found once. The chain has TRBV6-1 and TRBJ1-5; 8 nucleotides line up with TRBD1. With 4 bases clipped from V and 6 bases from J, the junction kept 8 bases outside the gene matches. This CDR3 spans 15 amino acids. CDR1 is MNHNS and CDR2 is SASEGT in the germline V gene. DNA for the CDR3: TGTGCCAGCAGTGCGGGACAGGTGGTACGTCAGCCCCAGCATTTT. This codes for CASSAGQVVRQPQHF.

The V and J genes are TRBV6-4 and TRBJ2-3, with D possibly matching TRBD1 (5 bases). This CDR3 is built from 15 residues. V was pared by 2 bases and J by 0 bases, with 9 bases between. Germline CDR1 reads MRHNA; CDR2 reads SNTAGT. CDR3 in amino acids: CASSDGAASTDTQYF. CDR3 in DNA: TGTGCCAGCAGTGACGGGGCGGCTAGCACAGATACGCAGTATTTT.

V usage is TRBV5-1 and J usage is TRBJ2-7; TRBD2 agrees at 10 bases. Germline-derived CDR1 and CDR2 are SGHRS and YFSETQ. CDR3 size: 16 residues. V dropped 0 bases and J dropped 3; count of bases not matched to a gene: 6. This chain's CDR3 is CASSLEAGGPLYEQYF. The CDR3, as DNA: TGCGCCAGCAGCTTGGAAGCGGGAGGGCCTCTCTACGAGCAGTACTTC.